These 25 T cell receptor beta chains were all obtained from the same sample, sequenced in a study of CD8 T cells in ankylosing spondylitis. Each CDR3 protein gets one entry after TCRdb re-called the 5' RACE reads with MiXCR. Of about 140,000 distinct CDR3 sequences in the sample, approximately 7.3% are singletons; the top ten hold under 15%. Material for sequencing was blood, either unsorted or a sorted T cell fraction (not recorded which). The source of these receptors is a female donor with ankylosing spondylitis or in good health (not recorded which).

In this sample, this clonotype turned up a few times. The gene calls are TRBV7-9 and TRBJ2-7; 9 bases line up with TRBD2. Trimming at V came to 6 bases and at J to 1 base, leaving 7 bases not matched to a gene. There are 15 residues in the CDR3. The V gene's germline CDR1 is SEHNR and CDR2 FQNEAQ (reference sequence). CDR3 DNA: TGTGCCAGCAGTAGAGCGAGCGGGGGGTCCTACGAGCAGTACTTC. This gives the protein CASSRASGGSYEQYF.

This clonotype was recorded many times. The chain is built from TRBV15 and TRBJ1-2; D unclear. Germline V lookup: CDR1 LNHNV, CDR2 YYDKDF (reference sequence). The V and J ends lost 8 bases and 6 bases respectively, with 19 bases between them. CDR3 length: 14 amino acids. As DNA, the CDR3 is TGTGCCACCTACCTTCCGGGTCTGGCGAATGGCTACACCTTC. It codes for CATYLPGLANGYTF.

This clonotype was seen at least ten times. The V call is TRBV7-9, the J call TRBJ1-4, with 7 bases aligning to TRBD1. After removal of 5 bases from V and 8 bases from J, the junction contained 14 bases not matched to a gene. The CDR3 covers 16 residues. Germline V gene data show CDR1 as SEHNR and CDR2 as FQNEAQ (reference sequence). The CDR3 region is CASSQTAGGGREKLFF. The CDR3, as DNA: TGTGCCAGCAGCCAGACAGCAGGGGGAGGTCGGGAAAAACTGTTTTTT.

There are many counts of this clonotype. This sequence joins TRBV20-1 and TRBJ2-1; 8 bases are a match to TRBD2. Germline CDR1 DFQATT, CDR2 SNEGSKA (reference sequence). There are 16 residues in the CDR3. V lost 3 bases to trimming and J lost 3 bases; unmatched junction nucleotides: 10. As DNA, the CDR3 is TGCAGTGCTAGTTCTGTACGGGGGGGAGTCTACAATGAGCAGTTCTTC. Its protein product is CSASSVRGGVYNEQFF.

There are many counts of this clonotype. J is TRBJ1-1 and V is TRBV7-2; D perhaps matches TRBD1 (5 bases). The CDR3 length is 15 residues. V was shortened by 4 bases and J by 1 base, with 13 bases between the two germline ends. Germline V CDR1 and CDR2: SGHTA, FQGNSA. CDR3 coding DNA: TGTGCCAGCAGCTCCAAACGAGGGGAGAACACTGAAGCTTTCTTT. Translation: CASSSKRGENTEAFF.

Many counts were recorded for this clonotype. V gene TRBV12-3 or TRBV12-4 combines with J gene TRBJ1-1; 7 nucleotides agree with TRBD1. The CDR3 spans 14 residues. J gave up 4 bases and V 4 bases, and 6 bases lay outside the gene matches. Here the CDR3 reads CASSWTGTSTEAFF. As DNA, the CDR3 is TGTGCCAGCAGTTGGACAGGTACGAGCACTGAAGCTTTCTTT.

The gene calls are TRBV5-4 and TRBJ2-3; 10 bases match TRBD1. The CDR3 length is 15 residues. After removal of 0 bases from V and 6 bases from J, the junction contained 4 bases not matched to a gene. The germline V gene has CDR1 SGHNT and CDR2 YYREEE (reference sequence). The CDR3 spells CASSLAGQGLDTQYF. CDR3 nucleotide sequence: TGTGCCAGCAGCTTGGCGGGACAGGGGCTGGATACGCAGTATTTT.

This clonotype has a count of ten or more. The gene calls are TRBV5-1 and TRBJ2-2; D ambiguous. Germline V CDR1 and CDR2: SGHRS, YFSETQ. Between the trimmed V and J ends, which lost 7 bases and 6 bases, there was a span of 7 bases. The CDR3 has 11 amino acids. The DNA of the CDR3 is TGCGCCAGCCGGGTGGCCGGGGAGCTGTTTTTT. Translation: CASRVAGELFF.

This clonotype was counted many times. V usage is TRBV29-1 and J usage is TRBJ1-1; TRBD1 is a possible D gene (6 bases). This CDR3 is 14 amino acids long. The germline CDR1 and CDR2 sequences are SQVTM and ANQGSEA. V was clipped by 3 bases and J by 4 bases, with 15 bases between them. In DNA, the CDR3 is TGCAGCGTTGAGGTAGGCAGGGGTGTCACTGAAGCTTTCTTT. Protein sequence: CSVEVGRGVTEAFF.

This chain joins TRBV2 and TRBJ2-7; 12 bases are a match to TRBD2. Germline V gene lookup returns CDR1 SNHLY and CDR2 FYNNEI. The CDR3 length is 14 residues. With V trimmed by 6 bases and J by 2 bases, 2 bases remained unmatched. CDR3 region: CASRWTSGAYEQYF. DNA for the CDR3: TGTGCCAGCAGATGGACTAGCGGGGCCTACGAGCAGTACTTC.

At least ten counts were recorded for this clonotype. This chain links TRBV12-3 or TRBV12-4 with TRBJ1-2; D remains ambiguous. Between the trimmed V and J ends, which lost 5 bases and 13 bases, there was a span of 14 bases. The CDR3 sequence is 11 residues long. This chain's CDR3 is CASSKTDVRTF. The CDR3 nucleotides are TGTGCCAGCAGTAAAACTGACGTACGCACCTTC.

In its sample, this clonotype was seen many times. The chain is built from TRBV12-3 or TRBV12-4 and TRBJ1-2, with D uncertain. Trimming left V 7 bases short and J 0 bases short, with 9 bases between. This CDR3 spans 13 amino acids. CDR3 sequence (DNA): TGTGCCAGCAATACACTGACTAACTATGGCTACACCTTC. Protein sequence: CASNTLTNYGYTF.

This clonotype was counted ten times or more. V and J are TRBV20-1 and TRBJ2-1; the D gene is possibly TRBD2 (5 bases). The V end was cut by 6 bases, the J end by 3 bases, with 18 bases between. The germline gives CDR1 DFQATT, CDR2 SNEGSKA (reference sequence). This CDR3 region has 15 residues. CDR3 DNA sequence: TGCAGTGCCAAAAATGTGGTAGCGCGCTACAATGAGCAGTTCTTC. Translated, it gives CSAKNVVARYNEQFF.

This clonotype was observed many times. The chain joins TRBV12-3 or TRBV12-4 to TRBJ2-5; D gene unclear. The ends were cut back, 5 bases at V and 2 bases at J, with 12 bases in the middle. The CDR3 is 14 amino acids. CDR3 nucleotides: TGTGCCAGCAGTCTTTATCCAGCACAAGAGACCCAGTACTTC. It codes for CASSLYPAQETQYF.

This clonotype was observed many times. This rearrangement joins TRBV9 to TRBJ1-2; D is perhaps TRBD1 (5 bases). The CDR3 covers 15 residues. Between the trimmed V and J ends, which lost 0 bases and 1 base, there was a span of 10 bases. CDR1 SGDLS and CDR2 YYNGEE come from the germline V gene. The CDR3 nucleotides are TGTGCCAGCAGCGTAGGGGCAGGGCATAACTATGGCTACACCTTC. Protein sequence: CASSVGAGHNYGYTF.

V usage is TRBV20-1 and J usage is TRBJ2-3, with a possible D match to TRBD2 (6 bases). Germline-derived CDR1 and CDR2 are DFQATT and SNEGSKA (reference sequence). V lost 3 bases to trimming and J lost 2 bases, with 12 bases between them. This CDR3 is 14 amino acids long. The CDR3 reads CSASFSGDTDTQYF. The CDR3 DNA reads TGCAGTGCTAGTTTTTCGGGGGACACAGATACGCAGTATTTT.

CDR3 coding DNA: TGTGCCAGCTCGTTGAAAGAGGCAGATACGCAGTATTTT. The encoded protein is CASSLKEADTQYF. The rearrangement joins TRBV18 to TRBJ2-3; no clear D. CDR1 is KGHSH, CDR2 LQKENI, per germline. The ends were cut back, 6 bases at V and 4 bases at J, with 11 bases in the middle. The CDR3 has 13 residues.

At least ten counts were recorded for this clonotype. This rearrangement joins TRBV2 to TRBJ2-7; D is unresolved. The CDR3 length is 15 residues. The germline CDR1 and CDR2 sequences are SNHLY and FYNNEI. V lost 4 bases to trimming and J lost 2 bases, with 15 bases between them. CDR3 sequence reads: CASSALTGSTYEQYF. In DNA form, the CDR3 reads TGTGCCAGCAGTGCGTTAACCGGGTCAACCTACGAGCAGTACTTC.

There are many counts of this clonotype. The rearrangement joins TRBV27 to TRBJ1-2, with D perhaps TRBD1 (5 bases). Germline values: CDR1 MNHEY, CDR2 SMNVEV (reference sequence). The V and J ends lost 7 bases and 3 bases respectively, with 21 bases between them. The CDR3 totals 16 residues. DNA of the CDR3: TGTGCCAGCACCAAAAGCCCCCCGTCGGGGGACTATGGCTACACCTTC. It is translated as CASTKSPPSGDYGYTF.

This clonotype showed up many times. The rearrangement uses TRBV11-2 and TRBJ1-1; 7 bases are a match to TRBD1. Germline V gene data show CDR1 as SGHAT and CDR2 as FQNNGV. With V trimmed by 5 bases and J by 5 bases, 11 bases remained unmatched. The CDR3 consists of 15 residues. The CDR3 loop is CASSPLRQGFTEAFF. CDR3 nucleotides: TGTGCCAGCAGCCCACTCCGACAGGGCTTTACTGAAGCTTTCTTT.

About this clonotype: A much bigger clone sits one base away, suggesting this may be a read error. The gene calls are TRBV12-3 or TRBV12-4 and TRBJ1-1; the D is unclear. This CDR3 is built from 11 residues. CDR3 in amino acids: CAGSLRGEAFF. In DNA form, the CDR3 reads TGTGCCGGCAGCCTTCGGGGTGAAGCTTTCTTT.

This clonotype showed up many times. This CDR3 is CASSQDGQAGGYTF. The CDR3 DNA reads TGCGCCAGCAGCCAAGACGGACAGGCGGGGGGCTACACCTTC. The chain has TRBV4-1 and TRBJ1-2; 7 bases are shared with TRBD1. This CDR3 contains 14 residues. Per the germline V gene, CDR1 is MGHRA and CDR2 is YSYEKL. V dropped 0 bases and J dropped 8; count of bases not matched to a gene: 6.

This clonotype occurred a few times. The chain recombines TRBV20-1 with TRBJ2-7; D ambiguous. Germline V gene lookup returns CDR1 DFQATT and CDR2 SNEGSKA (reference sequence). This CDR3 spans 13 amino acids. Trimming pared 0 bases from V and 12 bases from J, leaving 18 bases between. Written as DNA, the CDR3 is TGCAGTGCTAGAGATCAACGGCGGCCATTTCCGTACTTC. Its protein product is CSARDQRRPFPYF.

The sample holds many counts of this clonotype. This chain uses TRBV4-1 with TRBJ1-6, with 7 nucleotides matching TRBD1. Germline loops: CDR1 MGHRA, CDR2 YSYEKL. This CDR3 spans 16 amino acids. Unmatched junction bases numbered 5, after V lost 0 bases and J lost 6 bases. CDR3: CASSQEPGQRNSPLHF. CDR3 sequence (DNA): TGCGCCAGCAGCCAAGAACCGGGACAGCGTAATTCACCCCTCCACTTT.

This clonotype appeared many times. V is TRBV14 and J is TRBJ2-5; D unresolved. Trimming cost V 3 bases and J 2 bases, with 7 bases left between them. The germline gives CDR1 SGHDN, CDR2 FVKESK. This CDR3 contains 13 residues. In DNA form, the CDR3 reads TGTGCCAGCAGCCAGATCTGGCAAGAGACCCAGTACTTC. It yields the protein CASSQIWQETQYF. Together with reference TRBV14 and TRBJ2-5, the CDR3 gives the full variable domain: EAGVTQFPSHSVIEKGQTVTLRCDPISGHDNLYWYRRVMGKEIKFLLHFVKESKQDESGMPNNRFLAERTGGTYSTLKVQPAELEDSGVYFCASSQIWQETQYFGPGTRLLVL.